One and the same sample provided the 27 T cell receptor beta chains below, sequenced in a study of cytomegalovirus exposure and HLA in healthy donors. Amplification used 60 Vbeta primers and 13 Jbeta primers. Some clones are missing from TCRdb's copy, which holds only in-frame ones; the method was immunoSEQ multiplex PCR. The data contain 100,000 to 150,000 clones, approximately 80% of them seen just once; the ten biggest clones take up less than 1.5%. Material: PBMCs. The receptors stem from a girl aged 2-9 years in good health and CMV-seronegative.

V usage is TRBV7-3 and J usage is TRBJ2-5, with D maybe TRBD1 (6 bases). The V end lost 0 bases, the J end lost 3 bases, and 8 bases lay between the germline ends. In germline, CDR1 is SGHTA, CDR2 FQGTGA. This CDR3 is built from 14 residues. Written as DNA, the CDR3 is TGTGCCAGCAGCTTAACGGCAGGGGAAGAGACCCAGTACTTC. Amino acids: CASSLTAGEETQYF.

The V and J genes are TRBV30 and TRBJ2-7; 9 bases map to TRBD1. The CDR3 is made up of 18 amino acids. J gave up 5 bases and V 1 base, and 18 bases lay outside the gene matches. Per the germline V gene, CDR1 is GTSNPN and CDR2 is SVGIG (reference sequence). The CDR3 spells CAWSGPTNLRQGVHEQYF. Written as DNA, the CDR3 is TGTGCCTGGAGTGGGCCTACTAACCTTCGACAGGGGGTGCACGAGCAGTACTTC.

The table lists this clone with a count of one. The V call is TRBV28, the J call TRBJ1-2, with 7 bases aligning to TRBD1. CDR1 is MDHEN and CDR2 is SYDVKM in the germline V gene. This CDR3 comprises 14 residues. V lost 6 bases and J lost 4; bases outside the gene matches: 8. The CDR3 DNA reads TGTGCCAGCAGACCTAGGGGGCGCGTCTATGGCTACACCTTC. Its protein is CASRPRGRVYGYTF.

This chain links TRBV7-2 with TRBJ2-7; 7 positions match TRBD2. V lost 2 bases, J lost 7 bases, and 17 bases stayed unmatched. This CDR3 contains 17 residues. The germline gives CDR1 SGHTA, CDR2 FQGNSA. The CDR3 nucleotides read TGTGCCAGCAGCTTAAGGCTCGCCGCCGGGAGGCCTGAGGAGCAGTACTTC. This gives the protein CASSLRLAAGRPEEQYF.

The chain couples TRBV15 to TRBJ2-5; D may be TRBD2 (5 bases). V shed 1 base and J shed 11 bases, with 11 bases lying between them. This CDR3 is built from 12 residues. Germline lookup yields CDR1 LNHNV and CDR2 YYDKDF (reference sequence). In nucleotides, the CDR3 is TGTGCCACCAGCAGAGTAGCTGGGGAGCAGTACTTC. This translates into CATSRVAGEQYF. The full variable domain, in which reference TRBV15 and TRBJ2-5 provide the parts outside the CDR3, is DAMVIQNPRYQVTQFGKPVTLSCSQTLNHNVMYWYQQKSSQAPKLLFHYYDKDFNNEADTPDNFQSRRPNTSFCFLDIRSPGLGDTAMYLCATSRVAGEQYFGPGTRLLVL.

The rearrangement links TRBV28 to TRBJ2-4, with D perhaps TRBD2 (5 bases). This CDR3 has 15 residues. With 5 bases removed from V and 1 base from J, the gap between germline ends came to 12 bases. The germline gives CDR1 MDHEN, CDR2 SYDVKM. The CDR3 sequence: CASSISGVAKNIQYF. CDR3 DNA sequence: TGTGCCAGCAGTATCAGCGGAGTGGCCAAAAACATTCAGTACTTC. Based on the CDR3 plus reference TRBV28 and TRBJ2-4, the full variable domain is DVKVTQSSRYLVKRTGEKVFLECVQDMDHENMFWYRQDPGLGLRLIYFSYDVKMKEKGDIPEGYSVSREKKERFSLILESASTNQTSMYLCASSISGVAKNIQYFGAGTRLSVL.

The CDR3 bases are TGTGCCAGCAGCCGTGATTGGCGGGAGACCCAGTACTTC. The encoded protein is CASSRDWRETQYF. The chain uses TRBV7-2 and TRBJ2-5; D gene unclear. Looked up from germline, CDR1 is SGHTA and CDR2 is FQGNSA. V was clipped by 5 bases and J by 5 bases, with 12 bases between them. The CDR3 is 13 amino acids.

CDR3 loop: CASSARALGETQYF. CDR3 nucleotides: TGTGCCAGCAGTGCGCGGGCCTTAGGGGAGACCCAGTACTTC. The chain carries TRBV2 and TRBJ2-5, with D possibly being TRBD2 (5 bases). Trimming shortened V by 4 bases and J by 5 bases, and 14 bases separated the two germline ends. In germline, CDR1 is SNHLY, CDR2 FYNNEI. This CDR3 contains 14 residues.

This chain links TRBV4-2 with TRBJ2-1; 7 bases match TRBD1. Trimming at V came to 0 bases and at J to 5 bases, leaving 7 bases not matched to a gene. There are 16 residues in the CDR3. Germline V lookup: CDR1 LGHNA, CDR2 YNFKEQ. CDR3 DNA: TGTGCCAGCAGCCAAGACCCCGGACAGGACAACAATGAGCAGTTCTTC. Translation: CASSQDPGQDNNEQFF.

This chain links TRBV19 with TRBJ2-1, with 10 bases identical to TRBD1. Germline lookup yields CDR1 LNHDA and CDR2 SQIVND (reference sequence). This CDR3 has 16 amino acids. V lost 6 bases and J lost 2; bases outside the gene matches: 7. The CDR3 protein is CASRKPGQGTYNEQFF. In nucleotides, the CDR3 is TGTGCCAGTAGGAAGCCGGGACAGGGGACCTACAATGAGCAGTTCTTC.

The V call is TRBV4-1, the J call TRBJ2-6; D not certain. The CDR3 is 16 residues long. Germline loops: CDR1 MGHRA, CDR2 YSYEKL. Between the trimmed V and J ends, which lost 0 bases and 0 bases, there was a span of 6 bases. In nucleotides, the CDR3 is TGCGCCAGCAGCCAAGACATTAGCTCTGGGGCCAACGTCCTGACTTTC. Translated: CASSQDISSGANVLTF.

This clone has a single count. CDR3 DNA: TGTGCCAGAGGGGACAGGGATTTCTACGAGCAGTACTTC. It translates to CARGDRDFYEQYF. V is TRBV27 and J is TRBJ2-7; 9 bases align to TRBD1. The germline gives CDR1 MNHEY, CDR2 SMNVEV (reference sequence). V lost 9 bases to trimming and J lost 3 bases; unmatched junction nucleotides: 6. The CDR3 extends over 13 amino acids.

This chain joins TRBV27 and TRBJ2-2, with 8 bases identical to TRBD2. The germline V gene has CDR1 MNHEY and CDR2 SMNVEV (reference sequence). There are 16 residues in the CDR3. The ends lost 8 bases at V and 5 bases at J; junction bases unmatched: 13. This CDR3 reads CASSREGGKGTGELFF. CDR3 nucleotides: TGTGCCAGCTCTCGGGAGGGAGGGAAGGGTACCGGGGAGCTGTTTTTT.

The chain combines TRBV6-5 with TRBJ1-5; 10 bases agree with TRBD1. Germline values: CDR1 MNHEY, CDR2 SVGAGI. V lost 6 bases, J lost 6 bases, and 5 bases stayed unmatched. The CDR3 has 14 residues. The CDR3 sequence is CASRPTGGSQPQHF. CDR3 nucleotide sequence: TGTGCCAGCAGACCGACAGGGGGCAGTCAGCCCCAGCATTTT.

The CDR3 reads CASSLTGGRGTDTQYF. Written as DNA, the CDR3 is TGCGCCAGCAGCTTAACGGGAGGGCGCGGCACAGATACGCAGTATTTT. This chain connects TRBV5-1 to TRBJ2-3, with 8 bases that match TRBD2. Looked up from germline, CDR1 is SGHRS and CDR2 is YFSETQ. The CDR3 contains 16 residues. V was pared by 2 bases and J by 1 base, with 6 bases of the junction left unmatched.

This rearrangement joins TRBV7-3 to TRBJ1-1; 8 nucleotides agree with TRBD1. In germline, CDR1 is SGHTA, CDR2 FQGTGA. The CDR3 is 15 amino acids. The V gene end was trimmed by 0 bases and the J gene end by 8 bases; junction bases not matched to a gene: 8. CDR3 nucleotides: TGTGCCAGCAGCTTAACCAGAGGACAGGGTTCGGAAGCTTTCTTT. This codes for CASSLTRGQGSEAFF.

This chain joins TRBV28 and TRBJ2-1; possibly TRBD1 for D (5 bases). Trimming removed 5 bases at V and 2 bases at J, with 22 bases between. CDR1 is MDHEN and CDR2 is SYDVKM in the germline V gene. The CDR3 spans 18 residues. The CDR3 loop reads CASSPNPLPGPPYNEQFF. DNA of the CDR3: TGTGCCAGCAGTCCGAATCCCCTCCCAGGGCCCCCCTACAATGAGCAGTTCTTC.

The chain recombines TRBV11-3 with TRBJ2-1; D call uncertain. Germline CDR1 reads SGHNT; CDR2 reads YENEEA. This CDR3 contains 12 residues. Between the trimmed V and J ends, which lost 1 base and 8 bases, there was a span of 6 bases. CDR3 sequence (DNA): TGTGCCAGCAGCTTAGTACCAGATGAGCAGTTCTTC. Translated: CASSLVPDEQFF. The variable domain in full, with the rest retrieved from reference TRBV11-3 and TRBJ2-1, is EAGVVQSPRYKIIEKKQPVAFWCNPISGHNTLYWYLQNLGQGPELLIRYENEEAVDDSQLPKDRFSAERLKGVDSTLKIQPAELGDSAVYLCASSLVPDEQFFGPGTRLTVL.

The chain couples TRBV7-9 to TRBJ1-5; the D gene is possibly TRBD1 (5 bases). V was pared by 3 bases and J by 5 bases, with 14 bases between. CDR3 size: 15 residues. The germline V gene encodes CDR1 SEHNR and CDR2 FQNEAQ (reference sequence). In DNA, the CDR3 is TGTGCCAGCAGCTTCGGGCAGGGCCGGCATCAGCCCCAGCATTTT. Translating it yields CASSFGQGRHQPQHF.

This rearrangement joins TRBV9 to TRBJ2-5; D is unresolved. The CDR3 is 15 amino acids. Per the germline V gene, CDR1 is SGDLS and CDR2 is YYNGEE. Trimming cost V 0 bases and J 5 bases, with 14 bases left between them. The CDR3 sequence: CASSVAGSSPETQYF. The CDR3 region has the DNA TGTGCCAGCAGCGTAGCCGGGTCAAGTCCCGAGACCCAGTACTTC.

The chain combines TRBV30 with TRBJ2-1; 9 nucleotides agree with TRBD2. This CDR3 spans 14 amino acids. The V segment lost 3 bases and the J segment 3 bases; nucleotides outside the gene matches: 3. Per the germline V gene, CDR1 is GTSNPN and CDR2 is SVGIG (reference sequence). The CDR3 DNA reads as TGTGCCTGGAGCGGACTAGCGAACTACAATGAGCAGTTCTTC. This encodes CAWSGLANYNEQFF.

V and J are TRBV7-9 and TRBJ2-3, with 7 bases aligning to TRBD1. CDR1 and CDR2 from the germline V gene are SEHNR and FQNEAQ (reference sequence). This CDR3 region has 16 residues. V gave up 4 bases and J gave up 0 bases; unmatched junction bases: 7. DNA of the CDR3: TGTGCCAGCAGCTCCTCGGACAGGTGGAGCACAGATACGCAGTATTTT. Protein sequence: CASSSSDRWSTDTQYF.

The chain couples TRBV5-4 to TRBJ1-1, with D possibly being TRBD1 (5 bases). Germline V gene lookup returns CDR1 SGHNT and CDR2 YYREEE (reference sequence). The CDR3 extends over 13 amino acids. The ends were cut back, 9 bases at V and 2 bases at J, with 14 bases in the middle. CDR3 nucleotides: TGTGCCACCAGGGAGAGGGTTAACACTGAAGCTTTCTTT. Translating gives CATRERVNTEAFF.

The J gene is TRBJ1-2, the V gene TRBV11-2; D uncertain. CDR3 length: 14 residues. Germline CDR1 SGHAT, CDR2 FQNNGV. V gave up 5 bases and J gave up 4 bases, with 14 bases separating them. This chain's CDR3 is CASSPSAGTYGYTF. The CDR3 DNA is TGTGCCAGCAGCCCTTCGGCAGGAACCTATGGCTACACCTTC.

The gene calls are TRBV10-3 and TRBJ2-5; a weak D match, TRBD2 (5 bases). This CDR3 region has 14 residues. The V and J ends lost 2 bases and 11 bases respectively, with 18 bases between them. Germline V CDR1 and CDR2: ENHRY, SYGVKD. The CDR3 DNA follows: TGTGCCATCAGTGAGATCGACGGGAAATACGGGCAGTACTTC. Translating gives CAISEIDGKYGQYF.

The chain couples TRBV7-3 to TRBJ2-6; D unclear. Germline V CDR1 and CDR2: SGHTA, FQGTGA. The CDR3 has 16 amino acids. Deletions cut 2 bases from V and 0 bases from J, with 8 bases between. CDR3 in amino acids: CASSLGGFSGANVLTF. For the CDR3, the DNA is TGTGCCAGCAGCTTAGGTGGCTTCTCTGGGGCCAACGTCCTGACTTTC.

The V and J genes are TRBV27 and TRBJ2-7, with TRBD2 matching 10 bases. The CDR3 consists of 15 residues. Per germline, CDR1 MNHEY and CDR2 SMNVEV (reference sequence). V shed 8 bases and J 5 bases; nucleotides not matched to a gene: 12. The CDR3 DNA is TGTGCCAGCGGAACCCTAGCGGGAGAAGACCACGAGCAGTACTTC. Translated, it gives CASGTLAGEDHEQYF.